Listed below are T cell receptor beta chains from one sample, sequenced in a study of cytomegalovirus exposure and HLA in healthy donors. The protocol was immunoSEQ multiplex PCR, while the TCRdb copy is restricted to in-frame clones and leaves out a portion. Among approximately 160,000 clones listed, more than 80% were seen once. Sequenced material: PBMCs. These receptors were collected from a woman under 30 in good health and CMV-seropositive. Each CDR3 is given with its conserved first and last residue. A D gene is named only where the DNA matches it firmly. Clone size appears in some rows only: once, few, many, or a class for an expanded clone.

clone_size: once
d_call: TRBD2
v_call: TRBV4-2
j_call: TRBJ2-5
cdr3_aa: CASSQDSGLAEETQYF
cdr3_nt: TGTGCCAGCAGCCAAGACTCGGGACTAGCGGAAGAGACCCAGTACTTC

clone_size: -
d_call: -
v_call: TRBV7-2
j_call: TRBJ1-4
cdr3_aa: CASSLVGLGAEKLFF
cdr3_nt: TGTGCCAGCAGCTTAGTGGGGTTAGGGGCTGAAAAACTGTTTTTT

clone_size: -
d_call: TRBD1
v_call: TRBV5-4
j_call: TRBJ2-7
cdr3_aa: CASRNRGNHEQYF
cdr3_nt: TGTGCCAGCCGAAACAGGGGTAACCACGAGCAGTACTTC

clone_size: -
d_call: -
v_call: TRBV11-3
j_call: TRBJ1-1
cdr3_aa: CASSGGDDTEAFF
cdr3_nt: TGTGCCAGCAGTGGAGGGGATGACACTGAAGCTTTCTTT

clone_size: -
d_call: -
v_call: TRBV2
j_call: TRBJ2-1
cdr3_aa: CASRTGSSYNEQFF
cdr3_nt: TGTGCCAGCAGAACAGGGAGCTCCTACAATGAGCAGTTCTTC

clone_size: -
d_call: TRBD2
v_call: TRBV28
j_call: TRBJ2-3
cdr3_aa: CASSSPTSEAYF
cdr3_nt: TGTGCCAGCAGTTCCCCAACTAGCGAGGCGTATTTT

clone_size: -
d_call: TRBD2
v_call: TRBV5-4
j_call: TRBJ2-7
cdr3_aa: CASSSPLAGGDEQYF
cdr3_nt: TGTGCCAGCAGCTCTCCCCTAGCGGGGGGAGACGAGCAGTACTTC

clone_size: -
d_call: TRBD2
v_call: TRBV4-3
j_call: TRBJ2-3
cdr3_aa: CASSQDPSGRGTDTQYF
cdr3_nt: TGCGCCAGCAGCCAAGACCCTAGCGGGAGGGGGACAGATACGCAGTATTTT

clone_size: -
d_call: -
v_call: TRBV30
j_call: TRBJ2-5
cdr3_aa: CAWASSVISQETQYF
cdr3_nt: TGTGCCTGGGCGTCTAGCGTTATCAGCCAAGAGACCCAGTACTTC

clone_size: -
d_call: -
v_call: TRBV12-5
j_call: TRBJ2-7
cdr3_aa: CASGTTGTYEQYF
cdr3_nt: TGTGCTAGTGGGACGACAGGCACCTACGAGCAGTACTTC

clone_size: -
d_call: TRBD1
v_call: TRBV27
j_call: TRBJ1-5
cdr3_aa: CASSTGTELFSNQPQHF
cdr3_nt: TGTGCCAGCAGCACCGGGACAGAGTTATTTAGCAATCAGCCCCAGCATTTT

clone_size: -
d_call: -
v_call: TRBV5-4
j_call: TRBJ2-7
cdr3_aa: CASSFFSSEEQYF
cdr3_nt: TGTGCCAGCAGCTTTTTCAGCTCGGAGGAGCAGTACTTC

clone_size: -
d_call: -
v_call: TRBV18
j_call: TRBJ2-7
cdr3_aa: CASSLRGEDEQYF
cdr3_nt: TGTGCCAGCTCACTAAGGGGCGAGGACGAGCAGTACTTC

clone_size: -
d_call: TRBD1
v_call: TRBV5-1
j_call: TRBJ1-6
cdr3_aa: CASSSGQAYNSPLHF
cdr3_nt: TGCGCCAGCAGCTCGGGACAGGCGTATAATTCACCCCTCCACTTT

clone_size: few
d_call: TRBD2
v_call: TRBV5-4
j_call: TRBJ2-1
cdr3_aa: CAISGRLIYNEQFF
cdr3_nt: TGTGCCATTAGCGGGAGGCTCATATACAATGAGCAGTTCTTC

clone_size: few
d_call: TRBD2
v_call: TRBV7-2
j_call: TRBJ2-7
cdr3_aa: CASSYLAGGSPAYEQYF
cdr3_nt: TGTGCCAGCAGCTATCTAGCGGGAGGTTCCCCAGCCTACGAGCAGTACTTC

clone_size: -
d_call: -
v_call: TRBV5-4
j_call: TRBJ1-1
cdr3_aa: CASSLEWQVGTEAFF
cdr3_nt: TGTGCCAGCAGCTTGGAGTGGCAGGTGGGCACTGAAGCTTTCTTT

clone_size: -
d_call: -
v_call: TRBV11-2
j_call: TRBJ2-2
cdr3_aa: CASSLSLTGELFF
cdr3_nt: TGTGCCAGCAGCTTATCTTTGACCGGGGAGCTGTTTTTT

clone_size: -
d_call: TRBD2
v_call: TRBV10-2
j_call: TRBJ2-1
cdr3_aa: CASRVSGGAGNEQFF
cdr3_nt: TGCGCCAGCAGGGTTAGCGGGGGGGCCGGCAATGAGCAGTTCTTC

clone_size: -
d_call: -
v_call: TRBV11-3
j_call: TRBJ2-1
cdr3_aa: CASSTGGKPYNEQFF
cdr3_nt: TGTGCCAGCAGTACAGGAGGGAAACCCTACAATGAGCAGTTCTTC

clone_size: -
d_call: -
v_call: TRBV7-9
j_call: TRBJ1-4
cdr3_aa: CASSKSQGVGEKLFF
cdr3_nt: TGTGCCAGCAGCAAATCACAGGGCGTAGGTGAAAAACTGTTTTTT

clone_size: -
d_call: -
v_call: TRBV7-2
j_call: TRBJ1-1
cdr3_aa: CASSPTNRENTEAFF
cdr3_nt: TGTGCCAGCAGCCCGACTAACAGGGAGAACACTGAAGCTTTCTTT

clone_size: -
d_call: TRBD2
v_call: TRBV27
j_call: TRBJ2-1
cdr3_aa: CASKEASGGRLEEQFF
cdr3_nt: TGTGCCAGCAAGGAGGCTAGCGGGGGGAGGCTGGAGGAGCAGTTCTTC

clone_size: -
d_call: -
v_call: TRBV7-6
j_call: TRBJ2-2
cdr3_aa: CASTPVGVTIIANTGELFF
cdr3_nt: TGTGCCAGCACCCCGGTAGGCGTGACAATTATAGCGAACACCGGGGAGCTGTTTTTT

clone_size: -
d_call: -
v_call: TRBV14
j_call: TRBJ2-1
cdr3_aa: CASSQTDSPSYNEQFF
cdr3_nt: TGTGCCAGCAGCCAAACAGACAGCCCGAGCTACAATGAGCAGTTCTTC

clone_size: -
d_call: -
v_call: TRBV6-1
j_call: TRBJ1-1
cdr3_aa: CASLVGRTEAFF
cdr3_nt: TGTGCCTCGCTAGTGGGGCGTACCGAAGCTTTCTTT

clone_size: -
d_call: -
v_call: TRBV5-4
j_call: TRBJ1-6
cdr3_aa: CASSSSGGSLHF
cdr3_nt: TGTGCCAGCAGCTCCTCCGGGGGATCCCTCCACTTT

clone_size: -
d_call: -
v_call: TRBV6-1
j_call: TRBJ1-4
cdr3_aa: CASTNHRELYEKLFF
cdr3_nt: TGTGCCAGCACCAACCACAGGGAATTGTATGAAAAACTGTTTTTT

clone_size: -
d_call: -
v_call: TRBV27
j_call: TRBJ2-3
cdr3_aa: CASSALAADTQYF
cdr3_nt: TGTGCCAGCAGTGCGCTAGCAGCAGATACGCAGTATTTT

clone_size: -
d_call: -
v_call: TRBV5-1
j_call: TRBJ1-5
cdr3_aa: CASSGGSNQPQHF
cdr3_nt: TGCGCCAGCAGCGGAGGGAGCAATCAGCCCCAGCATTTT

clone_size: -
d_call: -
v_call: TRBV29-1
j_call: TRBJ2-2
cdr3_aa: CSVEEGAPSVTGELFF
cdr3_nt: TGCAGCGTTGAAGAAGGGGCGCCTAGCGTCACCGGGGAGCTGTTTTTT

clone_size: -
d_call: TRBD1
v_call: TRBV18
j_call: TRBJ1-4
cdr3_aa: CASSPLSQGTNEKLFF
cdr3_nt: TGTGCCAGCTCACCACTATCACAGGGGACTAATGAAAAACTGTTTTTT

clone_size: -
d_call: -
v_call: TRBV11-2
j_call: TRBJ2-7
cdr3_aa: CASSLESSAGYEQYF
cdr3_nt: TGTGCCAGCAGCTTAGAGTCTAGCGCAGGTTACGAGCAGTACTTC

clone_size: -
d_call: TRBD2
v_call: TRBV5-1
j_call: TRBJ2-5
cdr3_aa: CASSRLAGTQYF
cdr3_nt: TGCGCCAGCAGTCGACTAGCGGGGACCCAGTACTTC

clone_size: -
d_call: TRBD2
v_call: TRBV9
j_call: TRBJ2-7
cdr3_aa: CASSPSWIAGGEQYF
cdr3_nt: TGTGCCAGCAGCCCCTCGTGGATAGCGGGAGGTGAGCAGTACTTC

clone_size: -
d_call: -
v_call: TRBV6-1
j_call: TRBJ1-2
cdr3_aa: CASSQRQSYGYTF
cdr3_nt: TGTGCCAGCAGCCAAAGACAGTCCTATGGCTACACCTTC

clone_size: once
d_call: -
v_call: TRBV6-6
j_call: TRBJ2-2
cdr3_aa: CATFTGELFF
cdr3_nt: TGTGCCACCTTCACCGGGGAGCTGTTTTTT

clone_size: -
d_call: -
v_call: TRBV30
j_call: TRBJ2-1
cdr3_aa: CAWSVLPFNEQFF
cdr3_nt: TGTGCCTGGAGTGTACTACCCTTCAATGAGCAGTTCTTC

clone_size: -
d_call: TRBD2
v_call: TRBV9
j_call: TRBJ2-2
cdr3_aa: CASRGGISSGELFF
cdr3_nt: TGTGCCAGCAGGGGAGGGATATCGAGCGGGGAGCTGTTTTTT

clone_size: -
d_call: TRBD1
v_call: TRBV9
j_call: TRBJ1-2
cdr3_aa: CASSATGGWEGYTF
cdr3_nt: TGTGCCAGCAGCGCGACAGGGGGCTGGGAGGGCTACACCTTC

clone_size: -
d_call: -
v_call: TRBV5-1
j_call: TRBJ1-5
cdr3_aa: CASSLDGGSLNQPQHF
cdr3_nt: TGCGCCAGCAGCTTGGATGGAGGCAGCCTCAATCAGCCCCAGCATTTT

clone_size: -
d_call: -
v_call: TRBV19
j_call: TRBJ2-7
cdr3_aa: CASRAQGRSGGPYEQYF
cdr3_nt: TGTGCCAGTAGGGCACAGGGGAGGAGCGGGGGACCCTACGAGCAGTACTTC

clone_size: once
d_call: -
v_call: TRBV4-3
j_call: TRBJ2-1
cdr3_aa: CASSLLGSSYNEQFF
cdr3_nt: TGCGCCAGCAGCCTCCTTGGGAGCTCCTACAATGAGCAGTTCTTC

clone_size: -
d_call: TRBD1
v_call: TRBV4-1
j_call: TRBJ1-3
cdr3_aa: CASSQPGQSSGNTIYF
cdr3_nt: TGCGCCAGCAGCCAACCGGGACAGAGCTCTGGAAACACCATATATTTT

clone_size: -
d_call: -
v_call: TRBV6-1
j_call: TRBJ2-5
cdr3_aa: CASSELRQETQYF
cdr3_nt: TGTGCCAGCAGTGAACTCAGGCAAGAGACCCAGTACTTC

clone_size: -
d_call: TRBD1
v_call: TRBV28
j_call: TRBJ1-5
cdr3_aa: CASSSYRTGGNQPQHF
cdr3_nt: TGTGCCAGCAGTTCATATAGGACAGGGGGGAATCAGCCCCAGCATTTT

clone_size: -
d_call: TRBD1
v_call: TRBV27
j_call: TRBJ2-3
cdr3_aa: CASSPRTGNTDTQYF
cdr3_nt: TGTGCCAGCAGTCCTCGGACAGGGAACACAGATACGCAGTATTTT

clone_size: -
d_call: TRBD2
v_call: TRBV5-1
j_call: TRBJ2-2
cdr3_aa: CASSLVASGNTGELFF
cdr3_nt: TGCGCCAGCAGCTTGGTGGCTAGCGGTAACACCGGGGAGCTGTTTTTT

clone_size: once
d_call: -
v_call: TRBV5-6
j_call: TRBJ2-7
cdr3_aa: CASSRTATYEQYF
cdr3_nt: TGTGCCAGCAGCCGGACTGCAACCTACGAGCAGTACTTC

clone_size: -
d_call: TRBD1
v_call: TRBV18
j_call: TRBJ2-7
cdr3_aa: CASSRGTGFYEQYF
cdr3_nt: TGTGCCAGCTCTCGGGGGACAGGGTTCTACGAGCAGTACTTC

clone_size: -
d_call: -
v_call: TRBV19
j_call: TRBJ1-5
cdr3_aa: CASSWGNAQGSNQPQHF
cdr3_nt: TGTGCCAGTAGTTGGGGTAACGCACAGGGAAGCAATCAGCCCCAGCATTTT

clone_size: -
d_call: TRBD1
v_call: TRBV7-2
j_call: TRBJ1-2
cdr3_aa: CASSPRTGAGYTF
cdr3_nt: TGTGCCAGCAGCCCCCGGACAGGGGCCGGCTACACCTTC

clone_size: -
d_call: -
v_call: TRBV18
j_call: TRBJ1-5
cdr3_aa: CASSPAGRSSNQPQHF
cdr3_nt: TGTGCCAGCTCCCCGGCGGGCAGGTCGAGCAATCAGCCCCAGCATTTT

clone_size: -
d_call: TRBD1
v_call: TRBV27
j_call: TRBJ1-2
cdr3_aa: CASSSGTGEVGYTF
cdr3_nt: TGTGCCAGCAGTTCCGGGACAGGGGAGGTTGGCTACACCTTC

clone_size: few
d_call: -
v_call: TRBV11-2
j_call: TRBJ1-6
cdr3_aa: CASSFTDSPLHF
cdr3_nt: TGTGCCAGCAGCTTCACAGATTCACCCCTCCACTTT

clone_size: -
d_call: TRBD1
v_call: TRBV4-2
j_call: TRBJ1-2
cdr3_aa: CASSQEGGTGVGYTF
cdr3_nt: TGTGCCAGCAGCCAAGAAGGGGGGACAGGGGTCGGCTACACCTTC

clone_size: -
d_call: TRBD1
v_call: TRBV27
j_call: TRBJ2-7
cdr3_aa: CASGGQGLHEQYF
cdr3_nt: TGTGCCAGCGGGGGACAGGGGCTCCACGAGCAGTACTTC

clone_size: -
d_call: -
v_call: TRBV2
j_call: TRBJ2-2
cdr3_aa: CASSFDRGTGELFF
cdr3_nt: TGTGCCAGCAGTTTTGATCGGGGCACCGGGGAGCTGTTTTTT

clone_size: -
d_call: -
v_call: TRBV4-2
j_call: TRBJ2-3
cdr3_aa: CASSRKPAGVSTDTQYF
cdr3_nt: TGTGCCAGCAGCCGAAAACCGGCAGGCGTCAGCACAGATACGCAGTATTTT

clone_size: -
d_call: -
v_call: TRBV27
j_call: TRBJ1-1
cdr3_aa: CASSVGVGPEAFF
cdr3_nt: TGTGCCAGCAGTGTAGGTGTGGGGCCTGAAGCTTTCTTT